These 14 T cell receptor beta chains were sequenced from one sample in a study of cytomegalovirus exposure and HLA in healthy donors (dated by TCRdb to about 2017). The library was produced with the immunoSEQ multiplex PCR assay. For the multiplex PCR, a mixture combining 60 forward primers for TCR Vbeta segments and 13 reverse primers for TCR Jbeta segments was used. TCRdb's version of the immuneACCESS table is confined to in-frame rearrangements and falls short of the full clone set. An unresolved V gene accounts for under half of the shortfall where checked; the remainder is of unknown origin. The sample table shows 89,000 or so clones, and 84% are seen once. The ten largest clones capture 5.6% of the sample. Sequenced: PBMCs. Receptor source: a woman aged 18 to 35 in good health and CMV-seropositive.

The V and J genes are TRBV7-9 and TRBJ2-7; 11 bases agree with TRBD2. This CDR3 has 15 amino acids. The germline gives CDR1 SEHNR, CDR2 FQNEAQ (reference sequence). Trimming removed 6 bases from V and 7 bases from J; junction bases left unmatched: 11. The CDR3 region is CASSTLAGGQREQYF. The CDR3 coding sequence is TGTGCCAGCAGTACATTAGCGGGAGGGCAAAGGGAGCAGTACTTC. Combining the CDR3 with reference TRBV7-9 and TRBJ2-7 gives the whole variable domain DTGVSQNPRHKITKRGQNVTFRCDPISEHNRLYWYRQTLGQGPEFLTYFQNEAQLEKSRLLSDRFSAERPKGSFSTLEIQRTEQGDSAMYLCASSTLAGGQREQYFGPGTRLTVT.

The chain combines TRBV27 with TRBJ1-5; D gene ambiguous. Per germline, CDR1 MNHEY and CDR2 SMNVEV (reference sequence). Between the trimmed V and J ends, which lost 2 bases and 4 bases, there was a span of 9 bases. The CDR3 has 14 amino acids. This CDR3 is CASSLGQKNQPQHF. The CDR3 DNA is TGTGCCAGCAGTTTAGGCCAGAAGAATCAGCCCCAGCATTTT.

This clone was seen more than once but under ten times. The junction does not match germline at one end; this may be a read error. This sequence joins TRBV6-4 and TRBJ1-1; 8 bases are a match to TRBD1. The V gene's germline CDR1 is MRHNA and CDR2 SNTAGT. The CDR3 has 22 residues. The chain's CDR3 is CASRDFTGTGGMEGKMNTEAFF. The CDR3 bases are TGTGCCAGCAGAGACTTTACCGGGACAGGTGGAATGGAAGGGAAAATGAACACTGAAGCTTTCTTT.

This chain links TRBV5-5 with TRBJ2-5, with TRBD2 identical over 9 bases. Germline V gene sequence: CDR1 SGHKS, CDR2 YYEKEE (reference sequence). The V gene end was trimmed by 0 bases and the J gene end by 1 base; junction bases not matched to a gene: 7. This CDR3 has 17 amino acids. The chain's CDR3 is CASSLGSLAGFQETQYF. CDR3 nucleotides: TGTGCCAGCAGCTTGGGTTCGCTAGCGGGGTTCCAAGAGACCCAGTACTTC.

The rearrangement uses TRBV6-5 and TRBJ2-1; possibly TRBD2 for D (6 bases). In germline, CDR1 is MNHEY, CDR2 SVGAGI. This CDR3 comprises 16 residues. Trimming cost V 0 bases and J 8 bases, with 17 bases left between them. This CDR3 is CASSYSGGDFGDEQFF. CDR3 nucleotides: TGTGCCAGCAGTTACTCTGGTGGGGACTTCGGGGATGAGCAGTTCTTC.

The V gene is TRBV10-3, the J gene TRBJ2-7, with 7 bases fitting TRBD2. Germline V gene lookup returns CDR1 ENHRY and CDR2 SYGVKD. J lost 5 bases, V lost 4 bases, and 23 bases had no gene match. This CDR3 contains 19 residues. CDR3 residues: CAISARLSPSGAGIDEQYF. The CDR3 coding sequence is TGTGCCATCAGTGCCCGGCTAAGCCCTAGCGGAGCGGGGATCGACGAGCAGTACTTC.

This chain joins TRBV21-1 and TRBJ2-6; the table's D call, TRBD2, was not checked against the DNA. TRBV21-1 corresponds to a pseudogene. This CDR3 is built from 16 residues. CDR3: CASSKGSGFGANVLTF. In DNA form, the CDR3 reads TGTGCCAGCAGCAAGGGTTCGGGATTTGGGGCCAACGTCCTGACTTTC.

In DNA form, the CDR3 reads TGTGCCAGCAGCTTAGTGGGACAGAAATACAATGAGCAGTTCTTC. It yields the protein CASSLVGQKYNEQFF. The chain is built from TRBV7-6 and TRBJ2-1, with TRBD1 identical over 7 bases. Looked up from germline, CDR1 is SGHVS and CDR2 is FNYEAQ. This CDR3 is 15 amino acids long. The V and J ends lost 1 base and 4 bases, in that order; junction bases with no gene match: 4.

The CDR3 here is CASSPEEYGYTF. The CDR3 region has the DNA TGTGCCAGCTCACCCGAGGAATATGGCTACACCTTC. The chain combines TRBV18 with TRBJ1-2, with unresolved D. V was cut by 3 bases and J by 5 bases, with 7 bases left in between. Germline loops: CDR1 KGHSH, CDR2 LQKENI. The CDR3 extends over 12 amino acids.

The chain couples TRBV6-5 to TRBJ2-5; 9 bases are shared with TRBD1. After removal of 5 bases from V and 7 bases from J, the junction contained 5 bases not matched to a gene. The V gene's germline CDR1 is MNHEY and CDR2 SVGAGI. The CDR3 loop spans 13 amino acids. The CDR3 is CASSRTGVGTQYF. The CDR3 region has the DNA TGTGCCAGCAGTCGGACAGGGGTTGGGACCCAGTACTTC.

This sequence joins TRBV6-5 and TRBJ2-7; D might be TRBD1 (6 bases). Trimming pared 0 bases from V and 3 bases from J, leaving 12 bases between. CDR3 size: 15 residues. Per the germline V gene, CDR1 is MNHEY and CDR2 is SVGAGI. CDR3 amino acids: CASSYSGGALYEQYF. The CDR3 coding sequence is TGTGCCAGCAGTTACTCTGGGGGCGCGCTCTACGAGCAGTACTTC.

The DNA of the CDR3 is TGCGCCAGCAGCCAAGATCTACAGGCCTACGAGCAGTACTTC. Protein product: CASSQDLQAYEQYF. The chain uses TRBV4-1 and TRBJ2-7; D is perhaps TRBD1 (5 bases). The CDR3 covers 14 residues. V gave up 0 bases and J gave up 2 bases, with 8 bases separating them. Germline V lookup: CDR1 MGHRA, CDR2 YSYEKL.

The gene calls are TRBV7-8 and TRBJ1-5; 7 bases are a match to TRBD1. Germline V lookup: CDR1 SGHVS, CDR2 FQNEAQ. The CDR3 covers 15 residues. Germline trimming cut 4 bases from V and 6 bases from J; bases unmatched to any gene: 9. In DNA, the CDR3 is TGTGCCAGCAGCTCCGGACAGGTACGAGGTCAGCCCCAGCATTTT. Translation: CASSSGQVRGQPQHF.

The chain combines TRBV5-1 with TRBJ2-5, with TRBD1 matching 9 bases. CDR1 and CDR2 (germline): SGHRS, YFSETQ. The CDR3 totals 15 residues. V was pared by 3 bases and J by 4 bases, with 7 bases of the junction left unmatched. DNA of the CDR3: TGCGCCAGCAGCTCCGACAGGGGGGGGAGAGAGACCCAGTACTTC. Amino acids: CASSSDRGGRETQYF.